The source of this T cell receptor beta chain is a study of shared clonotypes between healthy human individuals. Study information: Donors had three CD4 naive, three CD4 memory, two CD8 naive and one CD8 memory plate apiece. The study's findings and limits: Generally, estimated richness proved larger in naive subsets than it did in memory subsets. Represented diversity, genetic and exposure-history alike, was limited by few donors.

CD45RA+ naive and CD45RA-negative memory subsets were separated from CD4+ cells. Of note for this clone: The antigen remains unidentified.

Generated by immunoSEQ multiplex PCR, the TCRdb table keeps only in-frame clones and is missing some. The sample has some 2,400,000 clones, under 97% seen once. Trimming stripped 6 bases from V and 0 bases from J, with 19 bases between. The V gene's germline CDR1 is LNHDA and CDR2 SQIVND (reference sequence). This CDR3 region has 17 residues. The sequence was obtained from a man aged 18-30 years in good health. The genes are TRBV19 and TRBJ2-3, with TRBD2 as a possible D gene (5 bases). The specimen was naive CD4+ T cells sorted from blood. Subset: CD45RA+ positively selected. The CDR3 nucleotides are TGTGCCAGTAGCCCACTCCGGGATTTCACTAGCACAGATACGCAGTATTTT. Amino acid sequence: CASSPLRDFTSTDTQYF.